These 32 T cell receptor beta chains were sequenced from one sample in a study of PD-L1 blockade in urothelial cancer. Sample time point: pretreatment peripheral blood. Repertoires were generated with immunoSEQ multiplex PCR, while TCRdb's copy carries only in-frame clones and drops some. This table has approximately 63,000 clones, about 81% appearing once. The sample consisted of PBMCs, taken around atezolizumab (anti-PD-L1) treatment. The receptors were gathered from a man in his sixties or seventies with urothelial cancer.

In its sample, this clone was seen once. The rearrangement uses TRBV18 and TRBJ2-2, with 7 positions matching TRBD1. Trimming removed 8 bases from V and 5 bases from J; junction bases left unmatched: 8. CDR3 length equals 14 residues. From germline, CDR1 is KGHSH and CDR2 LQKENI. The CDR3 region has the DNA TGTGCCAGCACAATAAACAGGGGAACCGGGGAGCTGTTTTTT. Translated: CASTINRGTGELFF.

CDR3 nucleotides: TGTGCCAGCAGCCAATCCCGGACCGGGATTACGCGAAATCAGCCCCAGCATTTT. It yields the protein CASSQSRTGITRNQPQHF. The rearrangement joins TRBV4-2 to TRBJ1-5; D is undetermined. CDR3 length equals 18 residues. Germline assignment: CDR1 LGHNA and CDR2 YNFKEQ. Between the trimmed V and J ends, which lost 2 bases and 4 bases, there was a span of 21 bases.

For the CDR3, the DNA is TGTGCCAGCAGCTTAGCGCAGGGGGTAGCTTTCTTT. This gives the protein CASSLAQGVAFF. This chain links TRBV7-2 with TRBJ1-1; 7 bases line up with TRBD1. The V segment lost 0 bases and the J segment 10 bases; nucleotides outside the gene matches: 2. Germline V gene sequence: CDR1 SGHTA, CDR2 FQGNSA. The length of the CDR3 is 12 residues.

This clone was detected once. This sequence joins TRBV9 and TRBJ2-3; D is unclear. CDR1 is SGDLS, CDR2 YYNGEE, per germline. CDR3 length equals 15 residues. V was shortened by 0 bases and J by 0 bases, with 8 bases between the two germline ends. CDR3 loop: CASSVVGTSTDTQYF. In DNA, the CDR3 is TGTGCCAGCAGCGTAGTCGGTACTAGCACAGATACGCAGTATTTT.

The chain's CDR3 is CASSVQGMDTEAFF. Here the CDR3 DNA reads TGTGCCAGCAGCGTCCAGGGGATGGACACTGAAGCTTTCTTT. The rearrangement links TRBV9 to TRBJ1-1; D is perhaps TRBD1 (6 bases). Germline V gives CDR1 SGDLS, CDR2 YYNGEE. Trimming left V 2 bases short and J 3 bases short, with 11 bases between. The CDR3 loop spans 14 amino acids.

V usage is TRBV10-3 and J usage is TRBJ2-3; TRBD1 agrees at 7 bases. CDR1 is ENHRY, CDR2 SYGVKD, per germline. The CDR3 runs 16 residues. Trimming cost V 0 bases and J 0 bases; bases outside gene matches: 3. Here the CDR3 reads CAISESKQGSTDTQYF. The DNA for the CDR3 is TGTGCCATCAGTGAGTCGAAACAGGGGAGCACAGATACGCAGTATTTT.

The V call is TRBV2, the J call TRBJ1-2; D not resolved. The CDR3 is made up of 13 amino acids. Germline CDR1 reads SNHLY; CDR2 reads FYNNEI. Trimming removed 3 bases from V and 4 bases from J, with 9 bases in between. CDR3 sequence reads: CASSELAGYGYTF. In DNA form, the CDR3 reads TGTGCCAGCAGTGAGCTTGCCGGCTATGGCTACACCTTC. The full variable domain, its missing parts supplied by reference TRBV2 and TRBJ1-2, is EPEVTQTPSHQVTQMGQEVILRCVPISNHLYFYWYRQILGQKVEFLVSFYNNEISEKSEIFDDQFSVERPDGSNFTLKIRSTKLEDSAMYFCASSELAGYGYTFGSGTRLTVV.

This clone was observed once. This chain connects TRBV19 to TRBJ1-2; 9 bases match TRBD1. The V gene's germline CDR1 is LNHDA and CDR2 SQIVND (reference sequence). J lost 6 bases, V lost 7 bases, and 12 bases had no gene match. This CDR3 region has 15 residues. The CDR3 DNA reads as TGTGCCAGTACCCCAATCGCGGACAGGGGCAATGGCTACACCTTC. This encodes CASTPIADRGNGYTF.

This sequence joins TRBV11-2 and TRBJ1-5; D is unresolved. The V end was cut by 0 bases, the J end by 5 bases, with 8 bases between. The CDR3 runs 14 residues. The germline V gene has CDR1 SGHAT and CDR2 FQNNGV. CDR3 coding DNA: TGTGCCAGCAGCTTAGACGGCGGGGATCAGCCCCAGCATTTT. Residues: CASSLDGGDQPQHF.

The J gene is TRBJ1-5, the V gene TRBV28; the D gene is possibly TRBD1 (5 bases). V was cut by 7 bases and J by 7 bases, with 14 bases left in between. Germline CDR1 is MDHEN and CDR2 is SYDVKM. The CDR3 length is 13 residues. The CDR3 sequence is CASTRGVAQPQHF. The CDR3 coding sequence is TGTGCCAGCACCCGGGGGGTAGCCCAGCCCCAGCATTTT. Variable domain in full (rest from reference TRBV28 and TRBJ1-5): DVKVTQSSRYLVKRTGEKVFLECVQDMDHENMFWYRQDPGLGLRLIYFSYDVKMKEKGDIPEGYSVSREKKERFSLILESASTNQTSMYLCASTRGVAQPQHFGDGTRLSIL.

J is TRBJ1-5 and V is TRBV4-2; the match to TRBD1 covers 8 bases. V shed 1 base, J shed 3 bases, and the junction held 5 bases outside the gene matches. The CDR3 has 16 amino acids. CDR1 LGHNA and CDR2 YNFKEQ come from the germline V gene. Written as DNA, the CDR3 is TGTGCCAGCAGCCAAGCCGGGACAGGCGACAATCAGCCCCAGCATTTT. Protein sequence: CASSQAGTGDNQPQHF.

The V call is TRBV18, the J call TRBJ1-5; weak D call: TRBD1 (5 bases). Germline V gene sequence: CDR1 KGHSH, CDR2 LQKENI. CDR3 length equals 13 residues. V lost 2 bases and J lost 4, with 6 bases in between. CDR3 nucleotides: TGTGCCAGCTCACCAGGGGGGAATCAGCCCCAGCATTTT. Amino acid sequence: CASSPGGNQPQHF.

This clone was seen just once. This chain links TRBV9 with TRBJ2-5; a possible D gene is TRBD2 (6 bases). This CDR3 contains 14 residues. Between the trimmed V and J ends, which lost 0 bases and 1 base, there was a span of 7 bases. The germline V gene encodes CDR1 SGDLS and CDR2 YYNGEE. The CDR3 region has the DNA TGTGCCAGCAGCGTAGACGGGAGCCAAGAGACCCAGTACTTC. Translation: CASSVDGSQETQYF. The variable domain in full, with the rest retrieved from reference TRBV9 and TRBJ2-5, is DSGVTQTPKHLITATGQRVTLRCSPRSGDLSVYWYQQSLDQGLQFLIQYYNGEERAKGNILERFSAQQFPDLHSELNLSSLELGDSALYFCASSVDGSQETQYFGPGTRLLVL.

This clone was seen once. The chain joins TRBV21-1 to TRBJ2-7; the table's D call, TRBD1, was not checked against the DNA. TRBV21-1 is a pseudogene segment. This CDR3 has 11 residues. As DNA, the CDR3 is TGTGCCGCCCCGCAGGCCTACGAGCAGTACTTC. Protein: CAAPQAYEQYF.

This chain connects TRBV5-1 to TRBJ1-1; weak D call: TRBD1 (6 bases). The germline gives CDR1 SGHRS, CDR2 YFSETQ. Trimming removed 0 bases at V and 13 bases at J, with 16 bases between. The CDR3 extends over 13 amino acids. Here the CDR3 reads CASSLDPQGICFF. DNA of the CDR3: TGCGCCAGCAGCTTGGATCCACAGGGTATTTGTTTCTTT. The whole variable domain, filled in from reference TRBV5-1 and TRBJ1-1, reads KAGVTQTPRYLIKTRGQQVTLSCSPISGHRSVSWYQQTPGQGLQFLFEYFSETQRNKGNFPGRFSGRQFSNSRSEMNVSTLELGDSALYLCASSLDPQGICFFGQGTRLTVV.

This clone has only a few counts. This chain joins TRBV6-1 and TRBJ1-5; tentatively, D is TRBD1 (5 bases). The CDR3 has 14 amino acids. V lost 5 bases and J 1 base, leaving 9 bases between the germline ends. Per the germline V gene, CDR1 is MNHNS and CDR2 is SASEGT. The CDR3 DNA sequence: TGTGCCAGCAGTCCAGGGTTGAGCAATCAGCCCCAGCATTTT. Encoded protein: CASSPGLSNQPQHF.

This rearrangement joins TRBV25-1 to TRBJ1-4; D gene ambiguous. Trimming removed 5 bases from V and 8 bases from J, with 9 bases in between. CDR3 length: 12 residues. CDR1 MGHDK and CDR2 SYGVNS come from the germline V gene. The CDR3 sequence is CASSIQAEKLFF. In nucleotides, the CDR3 is TGTGCCAGCAGTATCCAGGCAGAAAAACTGTTTTTT. Full variable domain (rest looked up from reference TRBV25-1 and TRBJ1-4): EADIYQTPRYLVIGTGKKITLECSQTMGHDKMYWYQQDPGMELHLIHYSYGVNSTEKGDLSSESTVSRIRTEHFPLTLESARPSHTSQYLCASSIQAEKLFFGSGTQLSVL.

The chain carries TRBV4-3 and TRBJ2-1; TRBD2 aligns across 8 bases. The CDR3 contains 16 residues. The V segment lost 0 bases and the J segment 4 bases; nucleotides outside the gene matches: 5. Germline assignment: CDR1 LGHNA and CDR2 YSLEER. The CDR3 bases are TGCGCCAGCAGCCAAGAACCCGGGAGGGGGTACAATGAGCAGTTCTTC. This codes for CASSQEPGRGYNEQFF.

In its sample, this clone was seen once. The J gene is TRBJ1-3, the V gene TRBV6-5; D is undetermined. Trimming removed 7 bases at V and 4 bases at J, with 14 bases between. Germline loops: CDR1 MNHEY, CDR2 SVGAGI. The CDR3 sequence is 14 residues long. CDR3 in DNA: TGTGCCAGCAAAACGGGGAGATTGGGAAACACCATATATTTT. It encodes CASKTGRLGNTIYF.

The chain is built from TRBV30 and TRBJ2-3; D is perhaps TRBD2 (5 bases). The CDR3 runs to 14 residues. Per the germline V gene, CDR1 is GTSNPN and CDR2 is SVGIG (reference sequence). Trimming left V 2 bases short and J 2 bases short, with 11 bases between. This chain's CDR3 is CAWSLGALTDTQYF. The CDR3 DNA is TGTGCCTGGAGTTTGGGAGCACTCACAGATACGCAGTATTTT.

This chain links TRBV19 with TRBJ1-5, with D tentatively TRBD1 (6 bases). The V and J ends lost 5 bases and 0 bases respectively, with 14 bases between them. CDR3 length equals 16 residues. From germline, CDR1 is LNHDA and CDR2 SQIVND (reference sequence). The CDR3 nucleotides are TGTGCCAGTAGTGACCGATCGGGACATAGCAATCAGCCCCAGCATTTT. It translates to CASSDRSGHSNQPQHF. Drawing the rest from reference TRBV19 and TRBJ1-5, the complete variable domain is DGGITQSPKYLFRKEGQNVTLSCEQNLNHDAMYWYRQDPGQGLRLIYYSQIVNDFQKGDIAEGYSVSREKKESFPLTVTSAQKNPTAFYLCASSDRSGHSNQPQHFGDGTRLSIL.

The chain uses TRBV15 and TRBJ1-1; D uncertain. The CDR3 sequence is 13 residues long. Trimming took off 8 bases at V and 5 bases at J, with 15 bases between the two ends. The germline CDR1 and CDR2 sequences are LNHNV and YYDKDF (reference sequence). The CDR3 loop is CATRVEVWTEAFF. The DNA for the CDR3 is TGTGCCACCCGCGTGGAGGTCTGGACTGAAGCTTTCTTT. Variable domain in full (rest from reference TRBV15 and TRBJ1-1): DAMVIQNPRYQVTQFGKPVTLSCSQTLNHNVMYWYQQKSSQAPKLLFHYYDKDFNNEADTPDNFQSRRPNTSFCFLDIRSPGLGDTAMYLCATRVEVWTEAFFGQGTRLTVV.

The J gene is TRBJ1-1, the V gene TRBV28; D not certain. The CDR3 length is 13 residues. Between the trimmed V and J ends, which lost 3 bases and 8 bases, there was a span of 13 bases. Germline V gene lookup returns CDR1 MDHEN and CDR2 SYDVKM. CDR3 nucleotide sequence: TGTGCCAGCAGTTTGAGAGGAGGAGGAGAAGCTTTCTTT. Translation gives CASSLRGGGEAFF.

The rearrangement joins TRBV5-8 to TRBJ1-1, with 7 positions matching TRBD1. The germline V gene encodes CDR1 SGHTS and CDR2 YDEGEE. The CDR3 length is 14 residues. Trimming removed 4 bases from V and 1 base from J; junction bases left unmatched: 4. CDR3 sequence (DNA): TGTGCCAGCAGCACCGGGACAGCGAACACTGAAGCTTTCTTT. It yields the protein CASSTGTANTEAFF.

V usage is TRBV11-1 and J usage is TRBJ1-2; 12 nucleotides match TRBD1. Germline-derived CDR1 and CDR2 are SGHAT and FQDESV (reference sequence). Trimming at V came to 5 bases and at J to 6 bases, leaving 19 bases not matched to a gene. The CDR3 covers 19 residues. The CDR3 region is CASSRGVPGQGAPEDGYTF. CDR3 DNA sequence: TGTGCCAGCAGCCGAGGGGTTCCGGGACAGGGGGCGCCGGAGGATGGCTACACCTTC.

The chain links TRBV28 to TRBJ1-1; 9 bases match TRBD1. Germline CDR1 MDHEN, CDR2 SYDVKM. Germline trimming cut 6 bases from V and 8 bases from J; bases unmatched to any gene: 13. This CDR3 contains 15 residues. The CDR3: CASRSDRDRVMEAFF. The CDR3 nucleotides are TGTGCCAGCAGGTCGGACAGGGACAGGGTAATGGAAGCTTTCTTT.

The chain joins TRBV11-3 to TRBJ2-1; D possibly corresponds to TRBD1 (6 bases). V shed 5 bases and J shed 0 bases, with 11 bases lying between them. The CDR3 covers 15 residues. In germline, CDR1 is SGHNT, CDR2 YENEEA. The CDR3 region is CASSPVGGSYNEQFF. The DNA for the CDR3 is TGTGCCAGCAGCCCGGTAGGGGGCTCCTACAATGAGCAGTTCTTC.

The rearrangement uses TRBV5-4 and TRBJ2-7; TRBD2 is a possible D gene (7 bases). Germline V gene sequence: CDR1 SGHNT, CDR2 YYREEE (reference sequence). V dropped 3 bases and J dropped 3 bases, with 19 bases sitting between them. This CDR3 has 16 residues. The CDR3 coding sequence is TGTGCCAGCAGCTCAGGAGGGGGGGCGGGTGACTACGAGCAGTACTTC. It is translated as CASSSGGGAGDYEQYF.

This clone was observed a handful of times. The rearrangement links TRBV7-2 to TRBJ1-3, with a possible D match to TRBD1 (6 bases). V was pared by 5 bases and J by 3 bases, with 17 bases between. Germline V lookup: CDR1 SGHTA, CDR2 FQGNSA. The CDR3 runs to 16 residues. The DNA of the CDR3 is TGTGCCAGCAGCCGCTTTCAACAGGGAAATGGAAACACCATATATTTT. Translating it yields CASSRFQQGNGNTIYF.

The chain has TRBV18 and TRBJ2-7; 9 bases align to TRBD2. Germline V gives CDR1 KGHSH, CDR2 LQKENI. The V and J ends lost 3 bases and 7 bases, in that order; junction bases with no gene match: 7. This CDR3 has 14 residues. CDR3 nucleotide sequence: TGTGCCAGCTCACCGCCGGGACTAGCTCAAGAGCAGTACTTC. This sequence encodes CASSPPGLAQEQYF.

In its sample, this clone was seen a few times. The rearrangement uses TRBV28 and TRBJ2-1, with a tentative D call TRBD2 (5 bases). The CDR3 sequence is 14 residues long. The V end was cut by 9 bases, the J end by 3 bases, with 15 bases between. Germline CDR1 and CDR2: MDHEN and SYDVKM. The CDR3 DNA reads as TGTGCCAGTAGGGTTGGGGAGCTCTACAATGAGCAGTTCTTC. This translates into CASRVGELYNEQFF.

This chain links TRBV5-1 with TRBJ1-5, with D maybe TRBD1 (5 bases). Trimming pared 4 bases from V and 0 bases from J, leaving 5 bases between. The CDR3 runs 13 residues. Germline V gene lookup returns CDR1 SGHRS and CDR2 YFSETQ. The CDR3 DNA is TGCGCCAGCAGCCAGGGTAGCAATCAGCCCCAGCATTTT. Encoded protein: CASSQGSNQPQHF.